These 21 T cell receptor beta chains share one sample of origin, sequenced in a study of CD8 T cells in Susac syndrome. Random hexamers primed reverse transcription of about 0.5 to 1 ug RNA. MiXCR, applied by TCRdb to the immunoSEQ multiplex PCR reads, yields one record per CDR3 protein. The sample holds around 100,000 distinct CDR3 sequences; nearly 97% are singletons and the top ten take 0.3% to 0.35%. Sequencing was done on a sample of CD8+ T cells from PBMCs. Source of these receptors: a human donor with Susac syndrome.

The CDR3 nucleotides are TGTGCCAGCAGTCCGACAGCTAACTATGGCTACACCTTC. Encoded protein: CASSPTANYGYTF. The rearrangement links TRBV12-3 or TRBV12-4 to TRBJ1-2; D possibly corresponds to TRBD1 (5 bases). The CDR3 loop spans 13 amino acids. V was shortened by 5 bases and J by 0 bases, with 7 bases between the two germline ends.

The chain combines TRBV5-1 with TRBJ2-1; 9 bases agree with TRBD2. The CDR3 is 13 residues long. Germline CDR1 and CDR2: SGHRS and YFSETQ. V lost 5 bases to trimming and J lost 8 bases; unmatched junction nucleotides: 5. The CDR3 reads CASSASGIYEQFF. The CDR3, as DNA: TGCGCCAGCAGTGCTAGCGGGATCTATGAGCAGTTCTTC.

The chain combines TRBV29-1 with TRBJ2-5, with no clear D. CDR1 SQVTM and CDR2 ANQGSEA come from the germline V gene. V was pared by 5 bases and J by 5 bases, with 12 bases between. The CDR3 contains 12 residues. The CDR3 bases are TGCAGCGTTAAGGGTGTTGGGGAGACCCAGTACTTC. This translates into CSVKGVGETQYF.

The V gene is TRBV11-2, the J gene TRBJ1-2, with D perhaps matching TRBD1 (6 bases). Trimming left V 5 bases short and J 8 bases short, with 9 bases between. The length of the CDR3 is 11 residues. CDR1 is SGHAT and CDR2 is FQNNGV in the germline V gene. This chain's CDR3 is CASSNRVGYTF. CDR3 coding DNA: TGTGCCAGCAGCAACAGGGTGGGCTACACCTTC.

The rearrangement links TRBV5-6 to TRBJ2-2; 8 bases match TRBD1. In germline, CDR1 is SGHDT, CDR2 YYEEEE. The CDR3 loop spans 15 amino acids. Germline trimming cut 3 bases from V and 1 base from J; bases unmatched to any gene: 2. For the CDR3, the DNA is TGTGCCAGCAGCTCGGACAGGGAGAACACCGGGGAGCTGTTTTTT. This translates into CASSSDRENTGELFF.

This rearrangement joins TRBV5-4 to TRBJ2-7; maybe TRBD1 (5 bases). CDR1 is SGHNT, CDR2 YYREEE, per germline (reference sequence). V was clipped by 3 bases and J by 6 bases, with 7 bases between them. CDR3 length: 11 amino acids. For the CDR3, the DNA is TGTGCCAGCAGCTCGCAGGGCGAGCAGTACTTC. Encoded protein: CASSSQGEQYF.

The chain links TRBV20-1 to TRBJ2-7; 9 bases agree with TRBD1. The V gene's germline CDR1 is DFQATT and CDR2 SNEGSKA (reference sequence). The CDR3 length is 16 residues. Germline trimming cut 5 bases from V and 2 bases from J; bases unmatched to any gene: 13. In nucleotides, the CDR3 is TGCAGTGCTTACCATCCCTCCGGGACAGGGCCCTACGAGCAGTACTTC. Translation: CSAYHPSGTGPYEQYF.

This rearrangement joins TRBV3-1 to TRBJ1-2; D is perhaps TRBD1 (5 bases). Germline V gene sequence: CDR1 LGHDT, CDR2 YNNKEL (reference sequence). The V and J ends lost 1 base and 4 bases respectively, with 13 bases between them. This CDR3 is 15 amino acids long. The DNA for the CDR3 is TGTGCCAGCAGCCAAGGGGGCGGCGGGGGCTATGGCTACACCTTC. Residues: CASSQGGGGGYGYTF.

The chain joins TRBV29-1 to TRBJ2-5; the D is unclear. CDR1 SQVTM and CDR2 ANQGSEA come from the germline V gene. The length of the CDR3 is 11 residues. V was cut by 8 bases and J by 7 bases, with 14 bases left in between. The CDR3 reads CSLRSPRTQYF. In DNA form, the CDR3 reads TGCAGCCTCCGTTCCCCCCGGACCCAGTACTTC.

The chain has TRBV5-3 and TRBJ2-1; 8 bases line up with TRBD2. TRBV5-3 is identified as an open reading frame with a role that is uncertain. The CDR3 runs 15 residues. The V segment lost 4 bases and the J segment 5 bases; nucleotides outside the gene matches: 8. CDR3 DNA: TGTGCCAGAAGCCCGGATAGCGGGACCGACAATGAGCAGTTCTTC. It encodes CARSPDSGTDNEQFF.

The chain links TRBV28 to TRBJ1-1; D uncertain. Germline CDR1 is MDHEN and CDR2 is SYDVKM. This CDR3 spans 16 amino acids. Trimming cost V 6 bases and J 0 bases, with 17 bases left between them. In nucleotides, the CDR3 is TGTGCCAGCAGACTAGAGGCGGGCGGCTTGAACACTGAAGCTTTCTTT. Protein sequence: CASRLEAGGLNTEAFF. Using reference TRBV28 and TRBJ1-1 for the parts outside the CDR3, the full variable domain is DVKVTQSSRYLVKRTGEKVFLECVQDMDHENMFWYRQDPGLGLRLIYFSYDVKMKEKGDIPEGYSVSREKKERFSLILESASTNQTSMYLCASRLEAGGLNTEAFFGQGTRLTVV.

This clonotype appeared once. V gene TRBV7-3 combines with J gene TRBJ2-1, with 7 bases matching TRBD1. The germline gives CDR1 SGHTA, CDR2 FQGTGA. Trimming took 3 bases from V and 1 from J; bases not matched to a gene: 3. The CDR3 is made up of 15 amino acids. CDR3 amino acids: CASSFTGDSYNEQFF. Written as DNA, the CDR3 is TGTGCCAGCAGCTTTACAGGGGATTCCTACAATGAGCAGTTCTTC.

The CDR3 bases are TGTGCCAGCAGCCAAGGGGGGGTCCCCTACAATGAGCAGTTCTTC. Amino acid sequence: CASSQGGVPYNEQFF. The V gene is TRBV3-1, the J gene TRBJ2-1, with D possibly being TRBD2 (6 bases). CDR1 and CDR2 (germline): LGHDT, YNNKEL (reference sequence). This CDR3 spans 15 amino acids. The ends were cut back, 1 base at V and 2 bases at J, with 9 bases in the middle.

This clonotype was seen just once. The CDR3 DNA reads as TGTGCCACCAGCCTGAACAGGGAAGCCTACAATGAGCAGTTCTTC. Its protein product is CATSLNREAYNEQFF. The V and J genes are TRBV15 and TRBJ2-1, with TRBD1 as a possible D gene (6 bases). V lost 5 bases and J 2 bases, leaving 13 bases between the germline ends. The germline gives CDR1 LNHNV, CDR2 YYDKDF (reference sequence). This CDR3 is built from 15 residues.

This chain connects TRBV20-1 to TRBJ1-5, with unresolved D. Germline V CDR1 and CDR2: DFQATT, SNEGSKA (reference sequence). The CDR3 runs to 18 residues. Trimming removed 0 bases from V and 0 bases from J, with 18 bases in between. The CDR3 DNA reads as TGCAGTGCTAGAGATCAGACCGTCGGAGACTATAGCAATCAGCCCCAGCATTTT. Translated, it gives CSARDQTVGDYSNQPQHF.

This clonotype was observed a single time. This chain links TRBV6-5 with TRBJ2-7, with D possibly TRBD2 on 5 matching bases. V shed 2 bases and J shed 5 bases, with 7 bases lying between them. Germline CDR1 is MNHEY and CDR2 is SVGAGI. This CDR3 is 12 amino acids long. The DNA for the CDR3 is TGTGCCAGCAGTTACAAGGGAGACGAGCAGTACTTC. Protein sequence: CASSYKGDEQYF.

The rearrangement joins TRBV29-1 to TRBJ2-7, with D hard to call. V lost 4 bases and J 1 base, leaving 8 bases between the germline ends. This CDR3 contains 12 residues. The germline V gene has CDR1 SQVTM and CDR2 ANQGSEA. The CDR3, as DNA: TGCAGCGTTGGTCCAGAATCCTACGAGCAGTACTTC. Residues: CSVGPESYEQYF.

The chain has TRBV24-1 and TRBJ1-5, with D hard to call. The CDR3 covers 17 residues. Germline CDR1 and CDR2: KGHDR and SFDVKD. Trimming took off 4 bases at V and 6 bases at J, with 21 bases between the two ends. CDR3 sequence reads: CATSEEPGPFLGQPQHF. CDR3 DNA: TGTGCCACCAGTGAGGAGCCAGGCCCCTTTTTGGGTCAGCCCCAGCATTTT.

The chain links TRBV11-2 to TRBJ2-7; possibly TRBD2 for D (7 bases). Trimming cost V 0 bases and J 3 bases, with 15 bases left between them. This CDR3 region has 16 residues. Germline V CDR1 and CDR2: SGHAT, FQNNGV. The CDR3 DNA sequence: TGTGCCAGCAGCTTAGATCAAGGGGGGGCGGGCTACGAGCAGTACTTC. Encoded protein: CASSLDQGGAGYEQYF. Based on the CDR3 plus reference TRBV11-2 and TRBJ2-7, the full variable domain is EAGVAQSPRYKIIEKRQSVAFWCNPISGHATLYWYQQILGQGPKLLIQFQNNGVVDDSQLPKDRFSAERLKGVDSTLKIQPAKLEDSAVYLCASSLDQGGAGYEQYFGPGTRLTVT.

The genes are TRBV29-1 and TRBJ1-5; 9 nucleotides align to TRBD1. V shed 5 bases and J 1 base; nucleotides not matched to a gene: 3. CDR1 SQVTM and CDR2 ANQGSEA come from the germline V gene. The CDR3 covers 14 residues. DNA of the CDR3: TGCAGCGTTAAGACAGGGGGAAGCAATCAGCCCCAGCATTTT. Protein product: CSVKTGGSNQPQHF.

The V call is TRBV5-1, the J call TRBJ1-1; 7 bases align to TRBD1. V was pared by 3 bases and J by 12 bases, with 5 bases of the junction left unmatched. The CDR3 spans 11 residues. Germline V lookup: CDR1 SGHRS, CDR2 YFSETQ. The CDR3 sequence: CASSSGQLTFF. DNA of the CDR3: TGCGCCAGCAGCTCGGGACAGTTGACTTTCTTT.